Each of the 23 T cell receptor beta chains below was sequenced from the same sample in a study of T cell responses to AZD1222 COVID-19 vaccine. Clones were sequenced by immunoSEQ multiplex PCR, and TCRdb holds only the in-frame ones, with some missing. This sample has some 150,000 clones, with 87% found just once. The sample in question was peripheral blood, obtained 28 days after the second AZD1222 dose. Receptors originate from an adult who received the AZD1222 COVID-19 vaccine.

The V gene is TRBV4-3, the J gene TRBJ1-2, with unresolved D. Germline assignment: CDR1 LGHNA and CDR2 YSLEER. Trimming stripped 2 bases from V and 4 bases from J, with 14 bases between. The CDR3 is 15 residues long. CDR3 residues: CASSQPDTPGYGYTF. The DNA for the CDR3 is TGCGCCAGCAGCCAACCTGACACCCCCGGCTATGGCTACACCTTC.

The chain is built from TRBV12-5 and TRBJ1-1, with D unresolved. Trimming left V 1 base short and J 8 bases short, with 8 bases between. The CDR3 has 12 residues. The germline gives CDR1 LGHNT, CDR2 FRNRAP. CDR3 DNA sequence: TGTGCTAGTGGTTTGGACCGCTGGGAAGCTTTCTTT. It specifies CASGLDRWEAFF.

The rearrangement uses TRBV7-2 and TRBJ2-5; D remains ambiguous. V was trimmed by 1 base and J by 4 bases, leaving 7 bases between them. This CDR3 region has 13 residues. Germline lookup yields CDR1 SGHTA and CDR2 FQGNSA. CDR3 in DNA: TGTGCCAGCAGCTTAGATCCTACAGAGACCCAGTACTTC. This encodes CASSLDPTETQYF. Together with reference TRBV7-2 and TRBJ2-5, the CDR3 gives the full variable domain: GAGVSQSPSNKVTEKGKDVELRCDPISGHTALYWYRQSLGQGLEFLIYFQGNSAPDKSGLPSDRFSAERTGGSVSTLTIQRTQQEDSAVYLCASSLDPTETQYFGPGTRLLVL.

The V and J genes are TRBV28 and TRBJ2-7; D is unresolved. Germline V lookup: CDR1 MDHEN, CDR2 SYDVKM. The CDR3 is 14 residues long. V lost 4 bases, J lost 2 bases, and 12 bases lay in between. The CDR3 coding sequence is TGTGCCAGCAGTTCCGCCGGCGGTGCCTACGAGCAGTACTTC. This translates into CASSSAGGAYEQYF.

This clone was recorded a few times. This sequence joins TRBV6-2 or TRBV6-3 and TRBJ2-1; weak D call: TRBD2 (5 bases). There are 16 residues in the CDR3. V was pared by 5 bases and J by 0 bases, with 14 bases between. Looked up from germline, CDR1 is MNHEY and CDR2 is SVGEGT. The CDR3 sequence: CASSDRTRSSYNEQFF. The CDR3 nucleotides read TGTGCCAGCAGTGATCGGACTCGAAGCTCCTACAATGAGCAGTTCTTC.

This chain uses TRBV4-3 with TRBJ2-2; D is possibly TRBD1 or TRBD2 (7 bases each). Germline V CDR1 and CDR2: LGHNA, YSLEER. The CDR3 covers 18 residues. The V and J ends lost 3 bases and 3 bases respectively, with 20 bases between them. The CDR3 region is CASSQSGAGQIYTGELFF. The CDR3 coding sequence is TGCGCCAGCAGCCAGTCAGGAGCGGGACAGATTTACACCGGGGAGCTGTTTTTT.

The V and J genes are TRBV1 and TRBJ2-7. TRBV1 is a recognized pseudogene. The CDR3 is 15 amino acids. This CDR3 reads CTSSQAGQPNYEQYF. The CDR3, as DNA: TGCACCAGCAGCCAAGCGGGCCAGCCCAACTACGAGCAGTACTTC.

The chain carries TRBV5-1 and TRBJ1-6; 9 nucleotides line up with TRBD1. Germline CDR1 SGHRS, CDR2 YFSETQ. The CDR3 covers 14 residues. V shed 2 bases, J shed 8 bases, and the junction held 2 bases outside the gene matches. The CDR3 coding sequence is TGCGCCAGCAGCTTACAGGGGGCTGATTCACCCCTCCACTTT. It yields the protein CASSLQGADSPLHF.

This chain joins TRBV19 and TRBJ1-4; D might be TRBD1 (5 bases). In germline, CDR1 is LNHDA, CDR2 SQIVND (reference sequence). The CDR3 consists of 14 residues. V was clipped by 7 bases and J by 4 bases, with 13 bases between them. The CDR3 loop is CASTRDGINEKLFF. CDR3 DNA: TGTGCCAGTACCCGGGACGGAATTAATGAAAAACTGTTTTTT.

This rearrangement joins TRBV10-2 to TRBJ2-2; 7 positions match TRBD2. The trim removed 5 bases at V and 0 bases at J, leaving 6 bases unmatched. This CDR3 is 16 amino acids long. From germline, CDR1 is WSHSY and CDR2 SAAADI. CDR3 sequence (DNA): TGCGCCAGCAGTACCCCGGCGGGGGCGAACACCGGGGAGCTGTTTTTT. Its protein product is CASSTPAGANTGELFF.

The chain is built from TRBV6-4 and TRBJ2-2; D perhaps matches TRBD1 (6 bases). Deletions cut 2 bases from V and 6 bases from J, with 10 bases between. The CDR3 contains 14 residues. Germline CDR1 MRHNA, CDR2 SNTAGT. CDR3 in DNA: TGTGCCAGCAGTGACATGGCAGGGGCCGGGGAGCTGTTTTTT. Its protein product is CASSDMAGAGELFF.

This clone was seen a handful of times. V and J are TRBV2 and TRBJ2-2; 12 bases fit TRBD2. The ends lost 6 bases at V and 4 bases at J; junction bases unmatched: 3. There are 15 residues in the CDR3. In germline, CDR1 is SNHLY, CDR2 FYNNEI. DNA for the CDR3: TGTGCCAGCAGAGGACTAGCGGGGATCACCGGGGAGCTGTTTTTT. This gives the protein CASRGLAGITGELFF.

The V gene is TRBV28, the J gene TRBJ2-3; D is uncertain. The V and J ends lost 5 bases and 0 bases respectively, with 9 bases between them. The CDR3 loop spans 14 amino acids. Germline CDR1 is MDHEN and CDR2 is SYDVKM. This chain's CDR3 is CASSPLESTDTQYF. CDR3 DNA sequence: TGTGCCAGCAGTCCGCTAGAGAGCACAGATACGCAGTATTTT.

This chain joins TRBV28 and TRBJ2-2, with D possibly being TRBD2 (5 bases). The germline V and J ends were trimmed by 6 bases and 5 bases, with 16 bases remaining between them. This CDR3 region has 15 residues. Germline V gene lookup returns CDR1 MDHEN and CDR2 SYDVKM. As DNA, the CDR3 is TGTGCCAGCAGGAAGCCTCTCGGGGTGACCGGGGAGCTGTTTTTT. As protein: CASRKPLGVTGELFF.

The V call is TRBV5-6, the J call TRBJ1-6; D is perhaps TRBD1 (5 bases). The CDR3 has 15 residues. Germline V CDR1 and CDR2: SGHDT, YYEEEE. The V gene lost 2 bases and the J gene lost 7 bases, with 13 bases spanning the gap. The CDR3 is CASSFDVQGNSPLHF. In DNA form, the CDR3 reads TGTGCCAGCAGCTTCGATGTCCAGGGAAATTCACCCCTCCACTTT.

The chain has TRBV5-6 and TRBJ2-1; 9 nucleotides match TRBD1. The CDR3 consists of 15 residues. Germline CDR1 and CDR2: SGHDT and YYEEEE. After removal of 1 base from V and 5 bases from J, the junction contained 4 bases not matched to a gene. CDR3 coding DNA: TGTGCCAGCAGCTTGTCTTGGACAGGGGACAATGAGCAGTTCTTC. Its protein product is CASSLSWTGDNEQFF.

This CDR3 reads CSVLRGYTGELFF. CDR3 sequence (DNA): TGCAGCGTCCTAAGGGGGTACACCGGGGAGCTGTTTTTT. This chain joins TRBV29-1 and TRBJ2-2; TRBD1 might be the D (6 bases). In germline, CDR1 is SQVTM, CDR2 ANQGSEA. The CDR3 has 13 amino acids. Trimming removed 6 bases from V and 3 bases from J, with 11 bases in between.

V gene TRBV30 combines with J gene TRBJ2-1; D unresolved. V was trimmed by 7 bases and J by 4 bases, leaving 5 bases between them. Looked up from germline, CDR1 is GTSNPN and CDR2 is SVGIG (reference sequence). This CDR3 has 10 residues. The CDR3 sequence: CAYGYNEQFF. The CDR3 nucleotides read TGTGCCTACGGGTACAATGAGCAGTTCTTC.

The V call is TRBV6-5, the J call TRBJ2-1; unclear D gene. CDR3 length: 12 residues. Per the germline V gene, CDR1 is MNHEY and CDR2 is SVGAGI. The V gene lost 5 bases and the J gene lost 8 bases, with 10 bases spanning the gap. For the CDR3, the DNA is TGTGCCAGCAGTCTAACCCGCGATGAGCAGTTCTTC. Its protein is CASSLTRDEQFF.

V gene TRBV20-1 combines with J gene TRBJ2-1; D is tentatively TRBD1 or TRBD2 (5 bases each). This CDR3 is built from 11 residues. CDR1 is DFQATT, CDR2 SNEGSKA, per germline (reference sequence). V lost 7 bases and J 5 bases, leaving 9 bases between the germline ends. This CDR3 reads CSVWGNNEQFF. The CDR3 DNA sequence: TGCAGTGTCTGGGGGAACAATGAGCAGTTCTTC.

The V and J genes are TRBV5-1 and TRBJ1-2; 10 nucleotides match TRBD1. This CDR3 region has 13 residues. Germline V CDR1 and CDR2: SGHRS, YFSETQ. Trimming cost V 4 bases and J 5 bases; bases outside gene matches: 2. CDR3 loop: CASSPGQGYGYTF. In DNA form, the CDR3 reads TGCGCCAGCAGCCCGGGACAGGGGTATGGCTACACCTTC. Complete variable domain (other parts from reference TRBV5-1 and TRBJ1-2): KAGVTQTPRYLIKTRGQQVTLSCSPISGHRSVSWYQQTPGQGLQFLFEYFSETQRNKGNFPGRFSGRQFSNSRSEMNVSTLELGDSALYLCASSPGQGYGYTFGSGTRLTVV.

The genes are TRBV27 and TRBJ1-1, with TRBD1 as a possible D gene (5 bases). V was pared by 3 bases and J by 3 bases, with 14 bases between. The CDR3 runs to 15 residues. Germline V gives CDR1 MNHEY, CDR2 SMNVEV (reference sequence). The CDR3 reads CASSFLGGWYTEAFF. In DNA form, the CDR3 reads TGTGCCAGCAGTTTCCTGGGGGGATGGTACACTGAAGCTTTCTTT.

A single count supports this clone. The CDR3 bases are TGTGCCAGCAGCTTCGGGACTAGCCTCAATGAGCAGTTCTTC. It encodes CASSFGTSLNEQFF. V and J are TRBV7-3 and TRBJ2-1, with TRBD2 identical over 9 bases. Germline trimming cut 3 bases from V and 6 bases from J; bases unmatched to any gene: 3. This CDR3 region has 14 residues. Per germline, CDR1 SGHTA and CDR2 FQGTGA.